Below are 13 T cell receptor beta chains sequenced from a single sample in a study of radiotherapy plus CTLA-4 blockade in lung cancer. The table came from immunoSEQ multiplex PCR; TCRdb's copy has only in-frame clones and leaves some out. The top ten clones hold 4.8% of a sample with fewer than 65,000 clones, about four fifths of them seen once. Here the sequenced sample was peripheral blood, taken from a patient treated with radiotherapy plus ipilimumab. The receptors were sampled from a human donor with non-small cell lung cancer whose response to radiotherapy plus ipilimumab could not be evaluated.

This chain connects TRBV20-1 to TRBJ2-7; unclear D gene. The CDR3 has 11 amino acids. V shed 3 bases and J shed 5 bases, with 8 bases lying between them. Looked up from germline, CDR1 is DFQATT and CDR2 is SNEGSKA (reference sequence). The CDR3 loop is CSASGPNEQYF. CDR3 coding DNA: TGCAGTGCTAGCGGTCCGAACGAGCAGTACTTC.

The chain uses TRBV4-1 and TRBJ1-1, with no clear D. CDR3 length: 14 amino acids. Trimming removed 1 base at V and 2 bases at J, with 8 bases between. Germline lookup yields CDR1 MGHRA and CDR2 YSYEKL. CDR3 loop: CASSQVSGNTEAFF. The CDR3 DNA reads TGCGCCAGCAGCCAAGTGTCGGGAAACACTGAAGCTTTCTTT.

The gene calls are TRBV13 and TRBJ1-1, with D maybe TRBD1 (5 bases). Germline-derived CDR1 and CDR2 are PRHDT and FYEKMQ (reference sequence). The ends were cut back, 4 bases at V and 1 base at J, with 13 bases in the middle. The CDR3 is 15 amino acids. The CDR3 protein is CASSSLGGENTEAFF. CDR3 coding DNA: TGTGCCAGCAGCTCCCTGGGGGGGGAGAACACTGAAGCTTTCTTT.

This clone was detected only a few times. The gene calls are TRBV7-2 and TRBJ2-3; TRBD1 matches at 12 bases. V shed 1 base and J 2 bases; nucleotides not matched to a gene: 10. Germline loops: CDR1 SGHTA, CDR2 FQGNSA. This CDR3 is built from 19 residues. The DNA of the CDR3 is TGTGCCAGCAGCTTAGAGGGACAGGGGGCGCGGTCTCCCACAGATACGCAGTATTTT. Its translation: CASSLEGQGARSPTDTQYF.

The chain recombines TRBV6-5 with TRBJ1-1, with TRBD1 matching over 7 bases. V shed 4 bases, J shed 1 base, and the junction held 9 bases outside the gene matches. The CDR3 consists of 16 residues. Germline lookup yields CDR1 MNHEY and CDR2 SVGAGI. This CDR3 is CASSSLTWTGNTEAFF. The DNA of the CDR3 is TGTGCCAGCAGTTCTCTGACGTGGACAGGGAACACTGAAGCTTTCTTT.

The chain links TRBV6-1 to TRBJ2-2; D uncertain. Germline assignment: CDR1 MNHNS and CDR2 SASEGT. The CDR3 consists of 17 residues. Trimming stripped 1 base from V and 3 bases from J, with 15 bases between. This CDR3 reads CASSEDRVTLDTGELFF. The CDR3 coding sequence is TGTGCCAGCAGTGAAGATCGGGTGACGTTGGACACCGGGGAGCTGTTTTTT.

V usage is TRBV14 and J usage is TRBJ1-3; no definite D call. The germline V gene has CDR1 SGHDN and CDR2 FVKESK. V was trimmed by 1 base and J by 0 bases, leaving 10 bases between them. The CDR3 covers 16 residues. CDR3 DNA sequence: TGTGCCAGCAGCCAAGTCGGAGGAAGCTCTGGAAACACCATATATTTT. Its translation is CASSQVGGSSGNTIYF.

The V call is TRBV4-3, the J call TRBJ2-1, with 8 bases matching TRBD2. The CDR3 is 17 residues long. The germline CDR1 and CDR2 sequences are LGHNA and YSLEER. V was pared by 1 base and J by 9 bases, with 14 bases of the junction left unmatched. In nucleotides, the CDR3 is TGCGCCAGCAGCCAAGCTTTTGCGGGAGGTGTGGGTATTGAGCAGTTCTTC. It specifies CASSQAFAGGVGIEQFF.

The count of this clone is one. The chain has TRBV19 and TRBJ2-3; 12 bases line up with TRBD1. Losses at the gene ends were 6 bases for V and 1 base for J; bases not matched to a gene: 11. This CDR3 has 18 residues. Looked up from germline, CDR1 is LNHDA and CDR2 is SQIVND (reference sequence). CDR3 in amino acids: CASRPRDRGRGGTDTQYF. The CDR3 nucleotides read TGTGCCAGTAGGCCCCGGGACAGGGGGCGGGGTGGCACAGATACGCAGTATTTT.

The V call is TRBV20-1, the J call TRBJ2-1; D perhaps matches TRBD2 (6 bases). V lost 5 bases to trimming and J lost 7 bases, with 9 bases between them. Germline V gene lookup returns CDR1 DFQATT and CDR2 SNEGSKA (reference sequence). The CDR3 is 11 residues long. The CDR3 spells CSAYGSNEQFF. The CDR3 DNA follows: TGCAGTGCTTACGGGAGTAATGAGCAGTTCTTC.

A single count supports this clone. V is TRBV7-2 and J is TRBJ1-2, with D perhaps TRBD1 (5 bases). CDR3 length: 14 amino acids. Per germline, CDR1 SGHTA and CDR2 FQGNSA. V gave up 3 bases and J gave up 2 bases, with 10 bases separating them. The CDR3 loop reads CASSFRDLNYGYTF. CDR3 in DNA: TGTGCCAGCAGCTTCCGGGACTTGAACTATGGCTACACCTTC. The entire variable domain, with the rest obtained from reference TRBV7-2 and TRBJ1-2, is as follows: GAGVSQSPSNKVTEKGKDVELRCDPISGHTALYWYRQSLGQGLEFLIYFQGNSAPDKSGLPSDRFSAERTGGSVSTLTIQRTQQEDSAVYLCASSFRDLNYGYTFGSGTRLTVV.

J is TRBJ1-5 and V is TRBV9; D is undetermined. Trimming shortened V by 3 bases and J by 4 bases, and 8 bases separated the two germline ends. Germline-derived CDR1 and CDR2 are SGDLS and YYNGEE. The CDR3 has 13 residues. The CDR3 loop is CASSAGPNQPQHF. The CDR3 DNA reads TGTGCCAGCAGCGCGGGTCCTAATCAGCCCCAGCATTTT.

This clone was picked up a small number of times. The V and J genes are TRBV19 and TRBJ2-1; weak D call: TRBD2 (6 bases). Germline V lookup: CDR1 LNHDA, CDR2 SQIVND (reference sequence). V lost 5 bases, J lost 0 bases, and 20 bases lay in between. The CDR3 is made up of 18 amino acids. The CDR3 region has the DNA TGTGCCAGTAGTCATGCCCCGGGACTCAGGAGCTCCTACAATGAGCAGTTCTTC. Amino acids: CASSHAPGLRSSYNEQFF.